The sequence of this T cell receptor (beta chain) was determined in a study of PD-1 blockade in classical Hodgkin lymphoma. This clone was counted only a few times. Its antigen remains unknown. Every single patient, without exception, relapsed after autologous stem cell transplantation, and brentuximab vedotin exposure varied. The study, taken as a whole, reports: Complete responders' baseline diversity resembled that of newly diagnosed patients. TCR diversity rose significantly by C4D1 in CD4+ but not CD8+ cells. Exclusion was applied to patients who started nivolumab under 1 year after ASCT. The authors have not defined what causes the repertoire differences, possibly disease activity or prior therapy.

Only in-frame clones appear in the TCRdb table, and some are missing; sequencing was by immunoSEQ multiplex PCR. The top ten hold 5% to 7.5% of the sample, which has under 110,000 clones, around 89% seen once. Germline V CDR1 and CDR2: SGHRS, YFSETQ. V was clipped by 1 base and J by 1 base, with 11 bases between them. The CDR3 has 15 residues. Sequenced material: peripheral blood mononuclear cells (PBMCs), taken before the second cycle of nivolumab. The chain links TRBV5-1 to TRBJ1-1; D might be TRBD1 (6 bases). The TCR sequence derives from a human donor with classical Hodgkin lymphoma. The CDR3 loop reads CASSLSGGTNTEAFF. CDR3 coding DNA: TGCGCCAGCAGCTTGTCGGGGGGCACGAACACTGAAGCTTTCTTT.